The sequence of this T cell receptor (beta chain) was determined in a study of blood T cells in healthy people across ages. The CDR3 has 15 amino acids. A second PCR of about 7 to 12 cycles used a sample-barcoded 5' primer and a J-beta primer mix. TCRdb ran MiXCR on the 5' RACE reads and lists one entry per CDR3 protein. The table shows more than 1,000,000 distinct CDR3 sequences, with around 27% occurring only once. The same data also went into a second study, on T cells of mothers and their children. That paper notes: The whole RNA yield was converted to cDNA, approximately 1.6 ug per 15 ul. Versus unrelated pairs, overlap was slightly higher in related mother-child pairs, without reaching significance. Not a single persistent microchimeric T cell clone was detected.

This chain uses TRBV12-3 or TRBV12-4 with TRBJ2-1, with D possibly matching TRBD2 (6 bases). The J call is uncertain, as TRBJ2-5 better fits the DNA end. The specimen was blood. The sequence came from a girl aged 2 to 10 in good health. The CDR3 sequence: CASSFTGLDQETQYF. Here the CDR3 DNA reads TGTGCCAGCAGTTTTACGGGACTGGATCAAGAGACCCAGTACTTC.